The rows below give T cell receptor beta chains drawn from one sample of a study of identical twins. One entry per CDR3 protein results from TCRdb running MiXCR on the 5' RACE reads. The profile covers 350,000 or so distinct CDR3 sequences, with 10% to 15% appearing a single time and more than 6% taken by the ten largest. This same sample was also part of a study on yellow fever vaccine responses in identical twins.

Sequenced input: CD8+ T cells sorted from blood. Receptors originate from a woman under 30 in good health. Both conserved end residues are part of each CDR3. The D gene is left open where the match is weak. Clone size, where shown, is once, few, many, or a class for clones that have expanded.

TGCGCCAGCAGCCAAGAGGGGACGGTTTATGAAAAACTGTTTTTT	CASSQEGTVYEKLFF	TRBV4-1	TRBJ1-4	.	.
TGCGCCAGCAGCCAAGATGTTGGACTCATGGGCATTCAGTACTTC	CASSQDVGLMGIQYF	TRBV4-1	TRBJ2-4	many	.
TGTGCCAGCAAGCCCAGGTTGCTAGCGGAAGTCCAAGAGACCCAGTACTTC	CASKPRLLAEVQETQYF	TRBV27	TRBJ2-5	.	TRBD2
TGTGCCAGCAGAAAAGCGGGGATTAAGGATGAGCAGTTCTTC	CASRKAGIKDEQFF	TRBV28	TRBJ2-1	few	TRBD2
TGTGCCAGCAGTCAACTTAGCGGGGGGGTCCGAGAGACCCAGTACTTC	CASSQLSGGVRETQYF	TRBV27	TRBJ2-5	.	TRBD2
TGTGCCAGCAGCCCGCATCGACAGGGTTTAGAGACCCAGTACTTC	CASSPHRQGLETQYF	TRBV3-1	TRBJ2-5	.	TRBD1
TGCGCCAGCAGCCCCCATCTAGCGGGAGGGCCGGGTACGCAGTATTTT	CASSPHLAGGPGTQYF	TRBV4-1	TRBJ2-3	.	TRBD2
TGTGCCAGTAGTAGCGGCAGCTCCTACGAGCAGTACTTC	CASSSGSSYEQYF	TRBV9	TRBJ2-7	many	.
TGTGCCAGCAGCTCTCGACAGGGGACAGATACGCAGTATTTT	CASSSRQGTDTQYF	TRBV7-9	TRBJ2-3	few	TRBD1
TGTGCCAGCAGCTTTTTCCGCTCTTTCTCGACCACAGATACGCAGTATTTT	CASSFFRSFSTTDTQYF	TRBV7-3	TRBJ2-3	.	.
TGTGCCAGCTCACCGGATCTTTTCTGCCGAGTAACCGGGGAGCTGTTTTTT	CASSPDLFCRVTGELFF	TRBV18	TRBJ2-2	few	.
TGTGCCAGCAGTTTAACAAGCCTGGGGACCCAGCATTTT	CASSLTSLGTQHF	TRBV12-3/TRBV12-4	TRBJ1-5	.	.
TGCGCCAGCAGCCAACGTGGAGGGTGGGAGAAGACCGGGGAGCTGTTTTTT	CASSQRGGWEKTGELFF	TRBV4-1	TRBJ2-2	many	.
TGTGCCAGCAGTTACTCCTTTCGACTAGCGGGACGCCTGTGGAACCAAGAGACCCAGTACTTC	CASSYSFRLAGRLWNQETQYF	TRBV6-2/TRBV6-3	TRBJ2-5	few	TRBD2
TGTGCCAGCAGTGAAGAGGAAACCGGGGAGCTGTTTTTT	CASSEEETGELFF	TRBV6-1	TRBJ2-2	few	.
TGTGCCAGCAGTCAAACCAGCTCCTACGAGCAGTACTTC	CASSQTSSYEQYF	TRBV28	TRBJ2-7	few	.
TGTGCCACCAGTGGGCGGAGTTTCACAGATACGCAGTATTTT	CATSGRSFTDTQYF	TRBV24-1	TRBJ2-3	few	.
TGTGCCAGCAGGGGAAGGACTAGCGGGAGTACTTACGAGCAGTACTTC	CASRGRTSGSTYEQYF	TRBV12-3/TRBV12-4	TRBJ2-7	few	TRBD2
TGTGCCAGCAGCCAAGAAGGGCCAGGGTTGGTAGACATTCAGTACTTC	CASSQEGPGLVDIQYF	TRBV4-2	TRBJ2-4	few	.
TGCGCCAGCAGCTTGGTGCGGCAGATAGATGAGCAGTTCTTC	CASSLVRQIDEQFF	TRBV5-1	TRBJ2-1	.	.
TGTGCCAGCAGCTTGGGACAGACGAATGAAAAACTGTTTTTT	CASSLGQTNEKLFF	TRBV7-9	TRBJ1-4	many	TRBD1
TGTGCCATCAGCCAAGAAACTCACTCCGAGCAGTACTTC	CAISQETHSEQYF	TRBV10-3	TRBJ2-7	many	.
TGCGCCAGCACCATGCCGGGACAGGGGCGGTCCAATGAGCAGTTCTTC	CASTMPGQGRSNEQFF	TRBV5-1	TRBJ2-1	many	TRBD1
TGTGCCAGCAGTTACTCAAGGACAGGGGTTAAGAATGAGCAGTTCTTC	CASSYSRTGVKNEQFF	TRBV6-5	TRBJ2-1	many	TRBD1
TGCGCCAGCAGCTCGGAGTGGACAGGGGGCCGGGAGACCCAGTACTTC	CASSSEWTGGRETQYF	TRBV5-1	TRBJ2-5	many	TRBD1
TGTGCCAGCAATCGACAGGGGCCTAACAATGAGCAGTTCTTC	CASNRQGPNNEQFF	TRBV12-3/TRBV12-4	TRBJ2-1	.	TRBD1
TGTGCCAGCAGTTTAGGAGGGCTAGACGGAGAGACCCAGTACTTC	CASSLGGLDGETQYF	TRBV27	TRBJ2-5	.	.
TGTGCCAGCGGTGGAGCTAATGAGCAGTTCTTC	CASGGANEQFF	TRBV2	TRBJ2-1	few	.
TGTGCCAGCAGTCCTCGCAGGGGCGAGCGACAGCCCCAGCATTTT	CASSPRRGERQPQHF	TRBV6-1	TRBJ1-5	few	.
TGTGCCAGCAGCCAAGGTGTTGCCGGGGATGGCTACACCTTC	CASSQGVAGDGYTF	TRBV4-2	TRBJ1-2	few	.
TGTGCCACCAGCAGAGCCCGGCAGGCCGGGGAGCTGTTTTTT	CATSRARQAGELFF	TRBV15	TRBJ2-2	few	.
TGTGCCAGCAGCTTAATGTCGGCCGGGGGGGAATACACAGATACGCAGTATTTT	CASSLMSAGGEYTDTQYF	TRBV11-1	TRBJ2-3	few	TRBD2
TGCAGCGTTGAAGAAACGACGTCGTCCTACGAGCAGTACTTC	CSVEETTSSYEQYF	TRBV29-1	TRBJ2-7	.	.
TGCGCCAGCAGTGACCCTACGGGTTCCTACAATGAGCAGTTCTTC	CASSDPTGSYNEQFF	TRBV10-1	TRBJ2-1	few	.
TGTGCCAGCAAAACGGACAGGGTGGGGGAGACCCAGTACTTC	CASKTDRVGETQYF	TRBV7-9	TRBJ2-5	few	TRBD1
TGTGCCAGCACCCATACAGGGGGTAATTCACCCCTCCACTTT	CASTHTGGNSPLHF	TRBV7-9	TRBJ1-6	.	TRBD1